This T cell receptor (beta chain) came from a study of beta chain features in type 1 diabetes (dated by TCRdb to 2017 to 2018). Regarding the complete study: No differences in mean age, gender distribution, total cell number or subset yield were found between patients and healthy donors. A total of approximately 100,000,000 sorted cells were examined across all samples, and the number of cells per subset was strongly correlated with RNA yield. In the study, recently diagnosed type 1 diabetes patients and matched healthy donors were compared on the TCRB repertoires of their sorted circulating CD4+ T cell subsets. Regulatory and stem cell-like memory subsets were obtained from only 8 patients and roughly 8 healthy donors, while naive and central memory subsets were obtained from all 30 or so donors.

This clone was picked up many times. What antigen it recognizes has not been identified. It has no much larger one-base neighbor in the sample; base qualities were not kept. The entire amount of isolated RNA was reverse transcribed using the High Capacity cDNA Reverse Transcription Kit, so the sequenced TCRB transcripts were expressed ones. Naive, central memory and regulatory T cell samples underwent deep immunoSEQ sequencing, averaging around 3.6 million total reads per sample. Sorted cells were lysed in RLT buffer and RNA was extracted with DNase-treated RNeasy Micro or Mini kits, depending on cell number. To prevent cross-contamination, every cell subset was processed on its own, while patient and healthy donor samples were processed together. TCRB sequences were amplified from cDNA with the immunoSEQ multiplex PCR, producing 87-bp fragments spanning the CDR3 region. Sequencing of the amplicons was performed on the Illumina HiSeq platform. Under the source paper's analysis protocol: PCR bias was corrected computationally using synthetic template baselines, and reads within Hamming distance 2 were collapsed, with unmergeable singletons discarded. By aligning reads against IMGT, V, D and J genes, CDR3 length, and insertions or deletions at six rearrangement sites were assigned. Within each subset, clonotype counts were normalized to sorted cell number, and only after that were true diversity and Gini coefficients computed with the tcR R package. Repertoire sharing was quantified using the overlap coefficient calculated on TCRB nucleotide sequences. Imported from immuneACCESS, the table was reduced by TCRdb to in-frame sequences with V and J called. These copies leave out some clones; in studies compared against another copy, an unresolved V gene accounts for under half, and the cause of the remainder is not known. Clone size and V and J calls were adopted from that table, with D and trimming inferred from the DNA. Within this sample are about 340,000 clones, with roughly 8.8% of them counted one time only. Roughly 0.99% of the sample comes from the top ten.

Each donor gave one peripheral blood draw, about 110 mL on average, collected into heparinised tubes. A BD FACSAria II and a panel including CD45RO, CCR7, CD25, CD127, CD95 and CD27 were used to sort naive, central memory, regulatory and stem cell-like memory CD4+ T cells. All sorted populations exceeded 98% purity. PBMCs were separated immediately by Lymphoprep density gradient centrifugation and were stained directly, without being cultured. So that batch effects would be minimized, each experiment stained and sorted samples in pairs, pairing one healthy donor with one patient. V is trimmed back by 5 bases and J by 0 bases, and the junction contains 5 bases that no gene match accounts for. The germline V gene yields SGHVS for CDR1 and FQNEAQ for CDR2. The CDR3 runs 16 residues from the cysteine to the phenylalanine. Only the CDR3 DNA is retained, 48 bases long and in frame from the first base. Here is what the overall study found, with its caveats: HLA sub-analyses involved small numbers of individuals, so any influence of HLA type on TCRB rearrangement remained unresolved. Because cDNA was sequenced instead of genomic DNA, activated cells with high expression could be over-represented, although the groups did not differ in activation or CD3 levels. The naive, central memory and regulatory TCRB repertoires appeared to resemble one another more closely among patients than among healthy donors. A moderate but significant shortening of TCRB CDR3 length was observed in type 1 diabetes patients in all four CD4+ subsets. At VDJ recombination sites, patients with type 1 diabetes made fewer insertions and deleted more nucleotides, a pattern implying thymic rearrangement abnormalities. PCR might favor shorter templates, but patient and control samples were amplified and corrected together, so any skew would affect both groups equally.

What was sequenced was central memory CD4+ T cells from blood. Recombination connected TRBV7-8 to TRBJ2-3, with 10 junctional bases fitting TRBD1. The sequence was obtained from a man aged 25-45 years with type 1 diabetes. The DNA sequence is TGTGCCAGCAGCGAGGGACAGGGGCTTAGCACAGATACGCAGTATTTT. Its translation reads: CASSEGQGLSTDTQYF.